The next 30 T cell receptor beta chains were all read from a single sample in a study of patients and donors after allogeneic stem cell transplantation. MiXCR, applied by TCRdb to the RT-PCR reads, yields one record per CDR3 protein. The table lists fewer than 250,000 distinct CDR3 sequences, over 12% of them singletons. Sequencing was carried out using blood, either unsorted or a sorted T cell fraction (not recorded which). Receptors were obtained from a human donor who was either an allogeneic HSCT recipient or a stem cell or donor lymphocyte infusion donor (not recorded which). It is not recorded whose cells these are; they may come from a transplant donor.

This clonotype has a count of ten or more. The chain couples TRBV7-8 to TRBJ1-5; tentatively, D is TRBD1 (5 bases). The CDR3 runs to 15 residues. The V gene lost 1 base and the J gene lost 3 bases, with 10 bases spanning the gap. Germline-derived CDR1 and CDR2 are SGHVS and FQNEAQ. The CDR3 is CASSLVGGNNQPQHF. CDR3 DNA: TGTGCCAGCAGCTTAGTCGGGGGTAACAATCAGCCCCAGCATTTT.

The sample holds a few counts of this clonotype. Here the CDR3 reads CASSQGMMDGYTF. The CDR3 bases are TGTGCCAGCAGCCAAGGTATGATGGATGGCTACACCTTC. The chain carries TRBV3-1 and TRBJ1-2, with unresolved D. The V end was cut by 1 base, the J end by 6 bases, with 9 bases between. Germline loops: CDR1 LGHDT, CDR2 YNNKEL (reference sequence). This CDR3 comprises 13 residues.

The J gene is TRBJ2-3, the V gene TRBV6-4, with 10 bases identical to TRBD2. This CDR3 spans 17 amino acids. CDR1 is MRHNA, CDR2 SNTAGT, per germline. V trimming: 6 bases; J trimming: 0 bases; junction bases outside the gene matches: 9. The CDR3 nucleotides are TGTGCCAGCAGCCTAGCGGGAGTCCTCTCTAGCACAGATACGCAGTATTTT. It is translated as CASSLAGVLSSTDTQYF.

This clonotype was detected only a few times. The rearrangement uses TRBV9 and TRBJ2-1; 13 bases align to TRBD2. This CDR3 is 17 amino acids long. The germline gives CDR1 SGDLS, CDR2 YYNGEE. The trim removed 2 bases at V and 6 bases at J, leaving 8 bases unmatched. The CDR3 bases are TGTGCCAGCAGCGTCGGACTAGCGGGGGTTTTGGGCAATGAGCAGTTCTTC. This codes for CASSVGLAGVLGNEQFF. Full variable domain (missing parts from reference TRBV9 and TRBJ2-1): DSGVTQTPKHLITATGQRVTLRCSPRSGDLSVYWYQQSLDQGLQFLIQYYNGEERAKGNILERFSAQQFPDLHSELNLSSLELGDSALYFCASSVGLAGVLGNEQFFGPGTRLTVL.

This clonotype was seen a few times. The V gene is TRBV10-3, the J gene TRBJ2-5; D is unclear. V was clipped by 4 bases and J by 1 base, with 19 bases between them. The germline gives CDR1 ENHRY, CDR2 SYGVKD. The CDR3 has 17 amino acids. In DNA form, the CDR3 reads TGTGCCATCAGTGGGACGATGGAACAGCCCTTCCAAGAGACCCAGTACTTC. It codes for CAISGTMEQPFQETQYF.

This clonotype was counted many times. The chain couples TRBV27 to TRBJ1-2; tentatively, D is TRBD1 (5 bases). CDR1 is MNHEY, CDR2 SMNVEV, per germline (reference sequence). This CDR3 is built from 15 residues. The V end lost 2 bases, the J end lost 3 bases, and 13 bases lay between the germline ends. The CDR3 nucleotides are TGTGCCAGCAGTTTAAAGGGGACGGCCGACTATGGCTACACCTTC. It specifies CASSLKGTADYGYTF.

This clonotype occurred a few times. The chain carries TRBV4-1 and TRBJ2-3; maybe TRBD2 (6 bases). Germline CDR1 MGHRA, CDR2 YSYEKL. V was clipped by 8 bases and J by 4 bases, with 16 bases between them. The CDR3 is 14 amino acids. CDR3 region: CASHPDYGADTQYF. In DNA form, the CDR3 reads TGCGCCAGCCACCCGGACTACGGGGCAGATACGCAGTATTTT.

In its sample, this clonotype was seen a few times. J is TRBJ2-3 and V is TRBV30; D not resolved. The germline CDR1 and CDR2 sequences are GTSNPN and SVGIG (reference sequence). Trimming took 0 bases from V and 5 from J, leaving 6 bases between them. The CDR3 consists of 12 residues. The CDR3 sequence is CAWSVQGDTQYF. CDR3 in DNA: TGTGCCTGGAGTGTACAAGGAGATACGCAGTATTTT.

This clonotype has a handful of counts. The chain has TRBV18 and TRBJ2-5; D may match TRBD1 or TRBD2 (6 bases each). Trimming pared 4 bases from V and 1 base from J, leaving 13 bases between. The CDR3 consists of 15 residues. In germline, CDR1 is KGHSH, CDR2 LQKENI. The CDR3 spells CASSLGGSSQETQYF. For the CDR3, the DNA is TGTGCCAGCTCACTAGGGGGGAGTTCCCAAGAGACCCAGTACTTC.

V usage is TRBV7-6 and J usage is TRBJ2-1, with D possibly TRBD2 on 6 matching bases. Germline CDR1 reads SGHVS; CDR2 reads FNYEAQ. The CDR3 has 13 residues. V gave up 5 bases and J gave up 9 bases, with 14 bases separating them. The CDR3 nucleotides are TGTGCCAGCAGCCCCGGGAGTGTGGGTGAGCAGTTCTTC. It translates to CASSPGSVGEQFF.

The sample holds a few counts of this clonotype. The chain combines TRBV20-1 with TRBJ1-6; D gene ambiguous. V lost 0 bases and J lost 9, with 21 bases in between. Germline CDR1 and CDR2: DFQATT and SNEGSKA (reference sequence). The CDR3 is 17 residues long. The CDR3 reads CSARDPALGLGSSPLHF. CDR3 nucleotide sequence: TGCAGTGCTAGAGATCCCGCACTGGGCCTCGGAAGTTCACCCCTCCACTTT.

This clonotype has just a few counts. The chain employs TRBV4-2 and TRBJ1-5; weak D call: TRBD1 (5 bases). Germline V gene sequence: CDR1 LGHNA, CDR2 YNFKEQ. V lost 3 bases to trimming and J lost 0 bases, with 18 bases between them. The CDR3 has 18 amino acids. CDR3 region: CASSHGVGRGDSNQPQHF. CDR3 sequence (DNA): TGTGCCAGCAGCCATGGAGTCGGTCGGGGGGATAGCAATCAGCCCCAGCATTTT.

In its sample, this clonotype was seen many times. CDR3 sequence reads: CASSLKPPYEQYF. The CDR3 nucleotides read TGTGCCAGCAGTTTGAAACCCCCCTACGAGCAGTACTTC. The chain recombines TRBV27 with TRBJ2-7, with D unclear. Trimming pared 3 bases from V and 2 bases from J, leaving 8 bases between. Germline V gives CDR1 MNHEY, CDR2 SMNVEV (reference sequence). This CDR3 comprises 13 residues.

The J gene is TRBJ1-1, the V gene TRBV2; 8 bases are shared with TRBD1. The CDR3 contains 15 residues. V gave up 2 bases and J gave up 6 bases; unmatched junction bases: 8. The germline V gene encodes CDR1 SNHLY and CDR2 FYNNEI. The DNA of the CDR3 is TGTGCCAGCAGTGAACGGGGGACAGGCTCATCTGAAGCTTTCTTT. Residues: CASSERGTGSSEAFF.

The sample holds a few counts of this clonotype. The V gene is TRBV9, the J gene TRBJ2-5; the match to TRBD2 covers 13 bases. The CDR3 contains 19 residues. The germline gives CDR1 SGDLS, CDR2 YYNGEE. Germline trimming cut 0 bases from V and 0 bases from J; bases unmatched to any gene: 8. As DNA, the CDR3 is TGTGCCAGCAGCGTAGCACCGCCCGGGACTAGCGGGGACCAAGAGACCCAGTACTTC. It yields the protein CASSVAPPGTSGDQETQYF.

The chain uses TRBV19 and TRBJ1-2; D is undetermined. Trimming shortened V by 3 bases and J by 2 bases, and 13 bases separated the two germline ends. The CDR3 has 15 residues. The germline CDR1 and CDR2 sequences are LNHDA and SQIVND (reference sequence). The chain's CDR3 is CASSMGSGSNYGYTF. In DNA, the CDR3 is TGTGCCAGTAGTATGGGTTCGGGCAGCAACTATGGCTACACCTTC.

The rearrangement links TRBV9 to TRBJ2-7; D call uncertain. Trimming removed 4 bases from V and 1 base from J, with 12 bases in between. CDR3 length equals 14 residues. CDR1 and CDR2 (germline): SGDLS, YYNGEE. The CDR3 loop reads CASSPPGPSYEQYF. The CDR3 DNA follows: TGTGCCAGCAGCCCCCCGGGCCCTTCCTACGAGCAGTACTTC.

This clonotype has more than one count but fewer than ten. The chain employs TRBV20-1 and TRBJ2-1, with 7 bases that match TRBD1. V was clipped by 0 bases and J by 8 bases; unmatched bases: 10. CDR1 and CDR2 (germline): DFQATT, SNEGSKA (reference sequence). CDR3 length: 15 amino acids. As DNA, the CDR3 is TGCAGTGCTAGAGATCCCGGGACAGCAAGCGATGAGCAGTTCTTC. Translating it yields CSARDPGTASDEQFF.

The chain links TRBV9 to TRBJ1-1, with D unclear. CDR3 length equals 14 residues. Germline CDR1 and CDR2: SGDLS and YYNGEE. V was cut by 4 bases and J by 1 base, with 11 bases left in between. CDR3 sequence: CASSSQVGNTEAFF. The DNA for the CDR3 is TGTGCCAGCAGCTCGCAGGTAGGGAACACTGAAGCTTTCTTT. Looking up the rest from reference TRBV9 and TRBJ1-1 gives the full variable domain: DSGVTQTPKHLITATGQRVTLRCSPRSGDLSVYWYQQSLDQGLQFLIQYYNGEERAKGNILERFSAQQFPDLHSELNLSSLELGDSALYFCASSSQVGNTEAFFGQGTRLTVV.

This clonotype showed up many times. The rearrangement uses TRBV12-3 or TRBV12-4 and TRBJ1-6, with 7 bases aligning to TRBD1. V shed 3 bases and J 7 bases; nucleotides not matched to a gene: 6. CDR3 length: 15 amino acids. CDR3: CASSFETGYNSPLHF. The CDR3 DNA reads as TGTGCCAGCAGTTTTGAGACAGGGTACAATTCACCCCTCCACTTT.

This clonotype has a count of ten or more. CDR3 in amino acids: CASSPTGGIPNTEAFF. CDR3 coding DNA: TGTGCCAGCTCACCGACAGGGGGGATCCCGAACACTGAAGCTTTCTTT. V is TRBV18 and J is TRBJ1-1; 9 bases are shared with TRBD1. The CDR3 is 16 residues long. Germline CDR1 and CDR2: KGHSH and LQKENI. The J segment lost 1 base and the V segment lost 3 bases, leaving 6 bases of the junction unmatched.

The chain has TRBV1 and TRBJ2-7; the DNA was not used to check the table's D call, TRBD1. TRBV1 is a pseudogene segment. There are 14 residues in the CDR3. The CDR3, as DNA: TGCACCAGCAGCTGGGACGGGGGGTCCTACGAGCAGTACTTC. It yields the protein CTSSWDGGSYEQYF.

This clonotype was seen only a few times. The chain has TRBV6-2 or TRBV6-3 and TRBJ2-7; no clear D gene. This CDR3 comprises 14 residues. V was pared by 2 bases and J by 3 bases, with 11 bases between. Germline V lookup: CDR1 MNHEY, CDR2 SVGEGT. The CDR3 DNA is TGTGCCAGCAGTTACAGGGCCCAATACTACGAGCAGTACTTC. Amino acids: CASSYRAQYYEQYF.

This clonotype was counted ten times or more. The chain couples TRBV7-2 to TRBJ2-1; 8 nucleotides line up with TRBD2. The CDR3 spans 15 residues. V shed 5 bases and J 2 bases; nucleotides not matched to a gene: 5. Germline V gene sequence: CDR1 SGHTA, CDR2 FQGNSA. CDR3 DNA sequence: TGTGCCAGCAGCCTTGGGACTAGTACCTACAATGAGCAGTTCTTC. Translated, it gives CASSLGTSTYNEQFF.

This chain uses TRBV6-2 or TRBV6-3 with TRBJ1-2; 7 nucleotides match TRBD1. The CDR3 sequence is 15 residues long. Germline CDR1 and CDR2: MNHEY and SVGEGT. The junction had 7 bases not matched to a gene; V was cut back by 1 base and J by 5 bases. The CDR3 region is CASSYYGRGEYGYTF. The CDR3 DNA reads TGTGCCAGCAGTTACTACGGCAGGGGGGAATATGGCTACACCTTC.

This clonotype was seen repeatedly, ten times or more. The chain employs TRBV5-1 and TRBJ2-7, with a possible D match to TRBD1 (5 bases). Per germline, CDR1 SGHRS and CDR2 YFSETQ. V shed 4 bases and J shed 4 bases, with 12 bases lying between them. CDR3 size: 13 residues. Written as DNA, the CDR3 is TGCGCCAGCAGCCAGGACATTAATTACGAGCAGTACTTC. Translating gives CASSQDINYEQYF.

The sample holds a few counts of this clonotype. The chain links TRBV2 to TRBJ2-7, with TRBD1 matching 9 bases. CDR3 length: 14 residues. CDR1 is SNHLY, CDR2 FYNNEI, per germline. V gave up 4 bases and J gave up 5 bases; unmatched junction bases: 6. CDR3 in amino acids: CASSGGTGSNEQYF. The CDR3 nucleotides read TGTGCCAGCAGTGGCGGGACAGGGAGCAACGAGCAGTACTTC.

In this sample, this clonotype turned up a few times. The V gene is TRBV2, the J gene TRBJ1-2; 10 nucleotides align to TRBD1. J gave up 4 bases and V 6 bases, and 8 bases lay outside the gene matches. Germline V gene lookup returns CDR1 SNHLY and CDR2 FYNNEI. This CDR3 comprises 15 residues. The CDR3 sequence: CASRDDRGRAYGYTF. The CDR3 DNA follows: TGTGCCAGCAGGGACGACAGGGGGCGCGCCTATGGCTACACCTTC.

This clonotype was detected only a few times. V usage is TRBV25-1 and J usage is TRBJ2-3; a possible D gene is TRBD2 (6 bases). The CDR3 sequence is 15 residues long. With 4 bases removed from V and 1 base from J, the gap between germline ends came to 12 bases. Germline V gene data show CDR1 as MGHDK and CDR2 as SYGVNS. The CDR3 here is CASSGLVAGTDTQYF. The CDR3 DNA reads TGTGCCAGCAGTGGACTAGTCGCGGGCACAGATACGCAGTATTTT.

This clonotype showed up just a few times. The chain recombines TRBV6-5 with TRBJ1-1, with TRBD1 as a possible D gene (5 bases). In germline, CDR1 is MNHEY, CDR2 SVGAGI. CDR3 length: 14 amino acids. Trimming cost V 4 bases and J 3 bases, with 12 bases left between them. The CDR3 loop is CASSSYEGHTEAFF. The CDR3 coding sequence is TGTGCCAGCAGTTCCTACGAGGGGCACACTGAAGCTTTCTTT.